The source of this TCR beta chain is a study of radiation and T cells in renal cell carcinoma. Study-wide findings and caveats: In blood, top tumor clones expanded by 2 weeks, shrinking by 4. Baseline intratumoral clonotype presence is unknown without pretreatment biopsies.

In regard to this clone: What it recognizes is unknown.

Time point specified: blood 2 weeks post-SBRT. As to treatment: 15 Gy SBRT to primary tumor, nephrectomy 4 weeks later. Blood was sampled at baseline, 2 weeks and 4 weeks after SBRT. Clear cell pathology was present in this patient's renal cell carcinoma. The repertoire was sequenced with immunoSEQ multiplex PCR; TCRdb's copy has only in-frame clones and lacks some. Here the sample spans 150,000 to 160,000 clones, roughly 87% being singletons. V dropped 3 bases and J dropped 7 bases, with 12 bases sitting between them. CDR3 length equals 13 residues. Germline values: CDR1 SGHAT, CDR2 FQNNGV. The receptor was isolated from a woman in her forties or fifties with renal cell carcinoma. The chain recombines TRBV11-2 with TRBJ2-5; D unresolved. The source was blood, collected from a patient whose treatment included radiotherapy and nephrectomy. The DNA of the CDR3 is TGTGCCAGCAGCTTTGAGGCGTGGGTGACCCAGTACTTC. It yields the protein CASSFEAWVTQYF.